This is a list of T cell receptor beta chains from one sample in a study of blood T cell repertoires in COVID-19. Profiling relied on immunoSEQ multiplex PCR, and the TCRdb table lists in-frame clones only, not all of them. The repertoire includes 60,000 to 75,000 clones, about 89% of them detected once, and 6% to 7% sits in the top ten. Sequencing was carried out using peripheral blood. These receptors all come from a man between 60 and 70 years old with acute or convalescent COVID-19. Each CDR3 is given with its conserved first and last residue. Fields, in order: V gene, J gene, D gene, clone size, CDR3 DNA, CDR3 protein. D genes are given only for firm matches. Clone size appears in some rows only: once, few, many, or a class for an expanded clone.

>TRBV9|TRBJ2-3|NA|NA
TGTGCCAGCAGCGCCCTAGGGGGTAGCACAGATACGCAGTATTTT
CASSALGGSTDTQYF
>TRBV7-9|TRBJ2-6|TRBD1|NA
TGTGCCAGCAGCTCCCGACAGGGGGCTATCTCTGGGGCCAACGTCCTGACTTTC
CASSSRQGAISGANVLTF
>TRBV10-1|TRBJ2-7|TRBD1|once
TGCGCCAGCAGTGAATCGACAGGGGGAAGAAACGAGCAGTACTTC
CASSESTGGRNEQYF
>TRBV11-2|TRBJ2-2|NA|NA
TGTGCCAGCGGTGGGGGGACCGGGGAGCTGTTTTTT
CASGGGTGELFF
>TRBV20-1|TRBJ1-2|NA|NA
TGCAGTGCTAGTCAAGACAGTCTATATGGCTACACCTTC
CSASQDSLYGYTF
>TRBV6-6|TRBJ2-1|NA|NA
TGTGCCAGCAGACAGGAGGGCGGCCAGGTAGCAGTTGAGCAGTTCTTC
CASRQEGGQVAVEQFF
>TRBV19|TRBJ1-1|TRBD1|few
TGTGCCAGTAGTATAGTCGGGACAGTGAACACTGAAGCTTTCTTT
CASSIVGTVNTEAFF
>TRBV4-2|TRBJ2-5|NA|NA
TGTGCCAGCAGCAATTTTGGCTCGGGACAAATGTGGGAGACCCAGTACTTC
CASSNFGSGQMWETQYF
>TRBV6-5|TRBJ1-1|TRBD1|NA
TGTGCCAGCACCAAACCGGGACAGGACACTGAAGCTTTCTTT
CASTKPGQDTEAFF
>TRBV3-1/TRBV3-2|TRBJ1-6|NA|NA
TGTGCCAGCAGCCTGGTTCTAAAGGGGGATTCACCCCTCCACTTT
CASSLVLKGDSPLHF
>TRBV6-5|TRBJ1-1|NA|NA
TGTGCCAGCAGGGTGTACATTGAGAACACTGAAGCTTTCTTT
CASRVYIENTEAFF
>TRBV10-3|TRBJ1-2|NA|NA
TGTGCCATCAGTGAGTCGGGGGGGTATGGCTACACCTTC
CAISESGGYGYTF
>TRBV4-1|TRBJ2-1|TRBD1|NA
TGCGCCAGCAGCCTCGGGACAGGGCCTAGCTATGAGCAGTTCTTC
CASSLGTGPSYEQFF
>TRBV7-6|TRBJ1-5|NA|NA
TGTGCCAGCAGCTTAGAGGCAGGTTATAGCAATCAGCCCCAGCATTTT
CASSLEAGYSNQPQHF
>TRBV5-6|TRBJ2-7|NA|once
TGTGCCAGCAGCTTTTCCGGTATCTCCTACGAGCAGTACTTC
CASSFSGISYEQYF
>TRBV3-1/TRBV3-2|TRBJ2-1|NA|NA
TGTGCCAGCAGCCCCCTCCTAGGGGGGGAGGCCTACAATGAGCAGTTCTTC
CASSPLLGGEAYNEQFF
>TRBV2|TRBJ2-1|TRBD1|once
TGTGCCAGCAGCGCCGGGACAGGGGGGGGCAATGAGCAGTTCTTC
CASSAGTGGGNEQFF
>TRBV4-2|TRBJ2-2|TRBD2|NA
TGTGCCAGCAGCCGCGAGACTAGCCGGGCAACCGGGGAGCTGTTTTTT
CASSRETSRATGELFF
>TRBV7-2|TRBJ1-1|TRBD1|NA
TGTGCCAGCAGCTTATCTCAGGGGGCGCGGACTGAAGCTTTCTTT
CASSLSQGARTEAFF
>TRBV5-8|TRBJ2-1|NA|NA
TGTGCCAGCAGCTTCGGCAGGGCCAATGAGCAGTTCTTC
CASSFGRANEQFF
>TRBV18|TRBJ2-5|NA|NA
TGTGCCAGCTCACCTACCTTGCGGGAAGAGACCCAGTACTTC
CASSPTLREETQYF
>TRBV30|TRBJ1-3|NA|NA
TGTGCCTGGATCGTACATACTCGGACAGGAAACACCATATATTTT
CAWIVHTRTGNTIYF
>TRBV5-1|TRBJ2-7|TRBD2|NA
TGCGCCAGCAGCTCTGGGAGGGATCTGGGGGAGCAGTACTTC
CASSSGRDLGEQYF
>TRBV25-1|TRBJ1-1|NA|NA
TGTGCCAGCAGTGAGTTGGGGGGGAAGAACACTGAAGCTTTCTTT
CASSELGGKNTEAFF
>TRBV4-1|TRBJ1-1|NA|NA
TGCGCCAGCAGCCACTCGACAGTTCTGAACACTGAAGCTTTCTTT
CASSHSTVLNTEAFF
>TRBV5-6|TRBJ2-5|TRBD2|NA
TGTGCCAGCAGCCGAGGACTAGCGGGGGGACAAGAGACCCAGTACTTC
CASSRGLAGGQETQYF
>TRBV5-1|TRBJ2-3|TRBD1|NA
TGCGCCAGCAGCTTGCCTAAGGACAGGGACGACCGCCTGCAGTATTTT
CASSLPKDRDDRLQYF
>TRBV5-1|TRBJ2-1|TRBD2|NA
TGCGCCAGCGCGGGACTAGCGGGGGGCCCCTCCTACAATGAGCAGTTCTTC
CASAGLAGGPSYNEQFF
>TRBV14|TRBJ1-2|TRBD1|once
TGTGCCAGCAGCCCTCGGACAGGGCAAGGCTACACCTTC
CASSPRTGQGYTF